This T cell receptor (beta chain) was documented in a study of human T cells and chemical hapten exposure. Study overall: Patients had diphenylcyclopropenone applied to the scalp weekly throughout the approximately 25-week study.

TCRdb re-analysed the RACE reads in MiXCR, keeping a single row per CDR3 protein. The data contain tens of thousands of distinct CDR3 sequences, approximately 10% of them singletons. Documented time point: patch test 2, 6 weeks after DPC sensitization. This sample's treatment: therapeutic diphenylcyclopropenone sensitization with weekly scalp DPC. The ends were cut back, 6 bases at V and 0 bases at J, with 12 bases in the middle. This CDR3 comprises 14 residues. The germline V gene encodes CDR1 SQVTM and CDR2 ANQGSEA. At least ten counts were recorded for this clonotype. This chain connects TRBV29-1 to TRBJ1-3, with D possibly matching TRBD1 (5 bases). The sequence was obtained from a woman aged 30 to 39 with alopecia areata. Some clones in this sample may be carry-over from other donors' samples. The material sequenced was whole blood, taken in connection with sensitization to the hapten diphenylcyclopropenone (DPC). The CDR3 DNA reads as TGCAGCGTGGGGGAGGGAAGCTCTGGAAACACCATATATTTT. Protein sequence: CSVGEGSSGNTIYF.